This section outlines one T cell receptor (beta chain) sequence together with its context. Its antigen remains unknown. TCRdb fed the reads into MiXCR, producing one record per CDR3 protein. Among hundreds of thousands of distinct CDR3 sequences listed, approximately 10% were seen once. This record belongs to a study of T cell repertoires in cytomegalovirus infection. For the study at large: Matching HLA type and CMV infection were both indicated by public TCR beta signatures. Study results and caveats: CMV-specific TCR beta clonotypes restricted by HLA-C dominated the ex vivo response. The cumulative frequency of public TCR beta families identified carriers of CMV plus the relevant HLA.

Trimming took 6 bases from V and 5 from J; bases not matched to a gene: 12. The CDR3 sequence is 16 residues long. CDR1 MNHNY and CDR2 SVGAGI come from the germline V gene (reference sequence). This sequence originates from a human donor in good health (CMV status not recorded). Some clones in this sample may be carry-over from other donors' samples. The V call is TRBV6-6, the J call TRBJ2-2; the match to TRBD2 covers 7 bases. Sequences were obtained from PBMCs. The CDR3 region has the DNA TGTGCCAGCAGCCTCCCTAGCGGAGAGGGAACCGGGGAGCTGTTTTTT. Protein product: CASSLPSGEGTGELFF.